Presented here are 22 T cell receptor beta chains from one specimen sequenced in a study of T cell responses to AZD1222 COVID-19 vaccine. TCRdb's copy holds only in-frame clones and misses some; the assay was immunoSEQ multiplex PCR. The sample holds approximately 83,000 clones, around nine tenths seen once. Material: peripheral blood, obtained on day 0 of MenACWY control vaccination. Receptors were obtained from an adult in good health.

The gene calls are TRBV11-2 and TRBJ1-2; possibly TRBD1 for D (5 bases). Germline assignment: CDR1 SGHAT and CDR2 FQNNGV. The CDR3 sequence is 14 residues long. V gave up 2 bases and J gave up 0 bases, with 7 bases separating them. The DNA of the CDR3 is TGTGCCAGCAGCTTAAGGGGCGCTAACTATGGCTACACCTTC. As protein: CASSLRGANYGYTF.

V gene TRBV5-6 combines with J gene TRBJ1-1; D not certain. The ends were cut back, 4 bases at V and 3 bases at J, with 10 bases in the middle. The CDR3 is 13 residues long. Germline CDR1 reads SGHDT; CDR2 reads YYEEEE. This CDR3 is CASSPGSDTEAFF. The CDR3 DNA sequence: TGTGCCAGCAGCCCGGGATCCGACACTGAAGCTTTCTTT.

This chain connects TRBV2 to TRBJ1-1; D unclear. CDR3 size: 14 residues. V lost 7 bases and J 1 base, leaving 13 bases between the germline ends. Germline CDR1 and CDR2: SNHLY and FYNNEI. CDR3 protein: CASKERPSNTEAFF. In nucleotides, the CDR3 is TGTGCCAGCAAAGAGAGGCCATCGAACACTGAAGCTTTCTTT.

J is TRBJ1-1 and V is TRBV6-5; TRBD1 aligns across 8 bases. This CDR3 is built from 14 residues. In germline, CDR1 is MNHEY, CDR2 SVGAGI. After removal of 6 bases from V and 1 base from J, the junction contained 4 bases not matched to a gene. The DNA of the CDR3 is TGTGCCAGCAGACTCGGACAGGGGAACACTGAAGCTTTCTTT. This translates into CASRLGQGNTEAFF.

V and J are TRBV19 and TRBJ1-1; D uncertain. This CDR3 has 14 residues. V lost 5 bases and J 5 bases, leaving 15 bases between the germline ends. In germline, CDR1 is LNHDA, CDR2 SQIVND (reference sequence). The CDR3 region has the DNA TGTGCCAGTAGTCCCAGGCAAACTGGGACTGAAGCTTTCTTT. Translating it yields CASSPRQTGTEAFF. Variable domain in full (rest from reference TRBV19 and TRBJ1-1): DGGITQSPKYLFRKEGQNVTLSCEQNLNHDAMYWYRQDPGQGLRLIYYSQIVNDFQKGDIAEGYSVSREKKESFPLTVTSAQKNPTAFYLCASSPRQTGTEAFFGQGTRLTVV.

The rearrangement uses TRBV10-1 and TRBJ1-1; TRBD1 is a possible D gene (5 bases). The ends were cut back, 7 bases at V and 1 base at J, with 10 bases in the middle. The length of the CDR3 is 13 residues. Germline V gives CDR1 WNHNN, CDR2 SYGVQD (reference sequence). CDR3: CASTETENTEAFF. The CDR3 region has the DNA TGCGCCAGCACCGAGACAGAGAACACTGAAGCTTTCTTT.

CDR3 loop: CASSLNGRGLLYEQYF. The CDR3 DNA reads TGTGCCAGCAGTTTAAATGGCAGGGGGCTCCTATACGAGCAGTACTTC. The chain employs TRBV27 and TRBJ2-7; 8 bases fit TRBD1. Losses at the gene ends were 2 bases for V and 4 bases for J; bases not matched to a gene: 10. CDR1 and CDR2 (germline): MNHEY, SMNVEV (reference sequence). The CDR3 is 16 amino acids.

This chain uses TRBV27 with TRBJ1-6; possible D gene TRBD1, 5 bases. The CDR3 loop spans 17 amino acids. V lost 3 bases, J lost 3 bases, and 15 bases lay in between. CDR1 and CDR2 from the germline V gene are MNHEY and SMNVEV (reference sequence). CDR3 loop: CASSFPRRDGYNSPLHF. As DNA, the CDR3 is TGTGCCAGCAGTTTTCCTCGCCGGGACGGCTATAATTCACCCCTCCACTTT.

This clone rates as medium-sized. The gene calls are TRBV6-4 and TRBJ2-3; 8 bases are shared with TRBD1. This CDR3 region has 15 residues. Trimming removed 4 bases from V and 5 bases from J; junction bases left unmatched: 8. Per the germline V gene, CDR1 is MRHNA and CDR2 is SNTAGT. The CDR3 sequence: CASSGSGGSGDTQYF. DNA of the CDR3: TGTGCCAGCAGTGGTTCAGGGGGCTCGGGAGATACGCAGTATTTT.

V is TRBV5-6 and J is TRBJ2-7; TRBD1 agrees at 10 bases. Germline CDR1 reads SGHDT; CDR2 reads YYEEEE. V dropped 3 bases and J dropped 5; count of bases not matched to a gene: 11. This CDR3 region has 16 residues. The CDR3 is CASSSDRGRWVDEQYF. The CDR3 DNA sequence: TGTGCCAGCAGCTCCGACAGGGGGCGCTGGGTCGACGAGCAGTACTTC.

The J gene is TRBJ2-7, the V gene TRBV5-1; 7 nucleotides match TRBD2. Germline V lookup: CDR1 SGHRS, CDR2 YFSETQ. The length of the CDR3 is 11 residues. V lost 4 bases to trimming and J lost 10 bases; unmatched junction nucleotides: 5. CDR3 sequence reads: CASSRAGEQYF. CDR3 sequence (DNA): TGCGCCAGCAGCCGTGCGGGGGAACAGTACTTC.

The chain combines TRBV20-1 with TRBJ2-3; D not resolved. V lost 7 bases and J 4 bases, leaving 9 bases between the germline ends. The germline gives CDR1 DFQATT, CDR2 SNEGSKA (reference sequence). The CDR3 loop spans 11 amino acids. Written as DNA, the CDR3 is TGCAGTGGTTTGGGCTCAGATACGCAGTATTTT. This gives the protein CSGLGSDTQYF.

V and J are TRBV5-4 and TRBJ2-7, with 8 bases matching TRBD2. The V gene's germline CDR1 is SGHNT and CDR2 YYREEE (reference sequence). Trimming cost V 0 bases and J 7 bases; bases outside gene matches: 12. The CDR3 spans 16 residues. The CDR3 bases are TGTGCCAGCAGCTTGGCCTCTAGCGGGCACACCGTAGAGCAGTACTTC. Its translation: CASSLASSGHTVEQYF.

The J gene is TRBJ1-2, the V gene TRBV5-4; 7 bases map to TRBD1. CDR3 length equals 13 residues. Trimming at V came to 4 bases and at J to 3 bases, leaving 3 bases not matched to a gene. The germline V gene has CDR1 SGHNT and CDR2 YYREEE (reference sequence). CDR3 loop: CASSQGTDYGYTF. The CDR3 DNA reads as TGTGCCAGCAGCCAAGGGACAGACTATGGCTACACCTTC.

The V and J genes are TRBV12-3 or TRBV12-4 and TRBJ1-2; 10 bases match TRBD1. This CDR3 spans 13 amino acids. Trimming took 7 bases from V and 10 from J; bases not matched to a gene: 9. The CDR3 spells CASTPTGGRDYTF. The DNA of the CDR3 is TGTGCCAGCACCCCGACAGGGGGCCGTGACTACACCTTC.

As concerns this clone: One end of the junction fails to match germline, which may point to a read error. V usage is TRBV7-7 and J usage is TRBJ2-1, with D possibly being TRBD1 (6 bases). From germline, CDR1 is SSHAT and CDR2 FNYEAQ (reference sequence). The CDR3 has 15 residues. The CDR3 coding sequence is TGTGCTAGCAGTCTCGACAGGAGCTCCTACAATGAGCAGTTCTTC. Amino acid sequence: CASSLDRSSYNEQFF.

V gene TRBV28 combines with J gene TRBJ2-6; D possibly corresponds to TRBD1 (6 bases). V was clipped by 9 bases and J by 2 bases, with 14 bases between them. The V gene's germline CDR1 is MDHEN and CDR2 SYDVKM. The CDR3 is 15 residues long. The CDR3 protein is CASGQPSPGANVLTF. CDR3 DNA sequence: TGTGCCAGTGGACAGCCTTCTCCTGGGGCCAACGTCCTGACTTTC.

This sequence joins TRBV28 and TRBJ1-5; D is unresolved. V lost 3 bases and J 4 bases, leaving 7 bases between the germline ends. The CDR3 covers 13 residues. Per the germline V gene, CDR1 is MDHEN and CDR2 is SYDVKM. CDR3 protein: CASSLVGNQPQHF. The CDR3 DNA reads TGTGCCAGCAGTTTGGTGGGTAATCAGCCCCAGCATTTT.

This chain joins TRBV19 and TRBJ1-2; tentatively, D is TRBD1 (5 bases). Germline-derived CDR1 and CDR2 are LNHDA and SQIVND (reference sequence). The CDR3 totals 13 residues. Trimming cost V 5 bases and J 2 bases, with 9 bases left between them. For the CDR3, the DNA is TGTGCCAGTAGTCCGCAGGGCAACTATGGCTACACCTTC. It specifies CASSPQGNYGYTF.

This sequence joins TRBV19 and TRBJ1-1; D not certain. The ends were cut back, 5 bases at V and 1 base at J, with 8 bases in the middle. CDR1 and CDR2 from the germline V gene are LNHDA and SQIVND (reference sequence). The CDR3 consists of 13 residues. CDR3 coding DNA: TGTGCCAGTAGTTGGGAGCGGAACACTGAAGCTTTCTTT. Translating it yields CASSWERNTEAFF. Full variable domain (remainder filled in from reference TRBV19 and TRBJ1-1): DGGITQSPKYLFRKEGQNVTLSCEQNLNHDAMYWYRQDPGQGLRLIYYSQIVNDFQKGDIAEGYSVSREKKESFPLTVTSAQKNPTAFYLCASSWERNTEAFFGQGTRLTVV.

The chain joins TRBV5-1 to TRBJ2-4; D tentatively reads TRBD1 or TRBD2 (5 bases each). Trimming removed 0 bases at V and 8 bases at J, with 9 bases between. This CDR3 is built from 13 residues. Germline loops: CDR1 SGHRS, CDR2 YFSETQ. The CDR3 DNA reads TGCGCCAGCAGCTTGGTGGGGGAAGACATTCAGTACTTC. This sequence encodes CASSLVGEDIQYF.

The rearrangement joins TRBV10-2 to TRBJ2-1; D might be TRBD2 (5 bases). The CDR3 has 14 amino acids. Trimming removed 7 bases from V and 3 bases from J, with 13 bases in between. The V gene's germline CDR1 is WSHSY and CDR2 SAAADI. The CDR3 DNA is TGCGCCAGCACCGACCCAGCGGACTACAATGAGCAGTTCTTC. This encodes CASTDPADYNEQFF.